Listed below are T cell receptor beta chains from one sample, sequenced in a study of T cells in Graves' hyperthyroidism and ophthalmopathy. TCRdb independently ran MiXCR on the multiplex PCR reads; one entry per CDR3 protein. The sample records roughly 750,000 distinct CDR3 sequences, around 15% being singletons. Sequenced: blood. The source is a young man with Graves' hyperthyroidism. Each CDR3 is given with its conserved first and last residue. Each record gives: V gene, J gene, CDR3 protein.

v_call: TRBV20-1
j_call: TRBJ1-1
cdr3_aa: CSADSSGTEAFF

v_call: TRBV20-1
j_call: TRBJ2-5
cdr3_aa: CSARTSGKQETQYF

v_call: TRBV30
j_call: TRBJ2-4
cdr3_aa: CAWSEWIAGAKNIQYF

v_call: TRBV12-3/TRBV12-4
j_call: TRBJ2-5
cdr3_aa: CASSWRWGGETQYF

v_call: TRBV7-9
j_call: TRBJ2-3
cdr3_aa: CASSPRLLGDTQYF

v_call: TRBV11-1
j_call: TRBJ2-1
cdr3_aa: CASSLGRRARADNEQFF

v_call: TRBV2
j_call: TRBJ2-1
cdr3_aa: CASSSSRTGTTEQFF

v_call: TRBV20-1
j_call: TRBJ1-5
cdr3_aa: CSAKRTGGNQPQHF

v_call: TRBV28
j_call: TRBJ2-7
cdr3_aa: CASSGGGLVYEQYF

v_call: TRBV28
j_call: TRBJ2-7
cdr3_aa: CASSTRDRSYSYEQYF

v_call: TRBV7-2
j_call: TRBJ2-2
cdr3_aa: CASTRGAVDGELFF

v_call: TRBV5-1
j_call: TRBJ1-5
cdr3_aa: CASSPGTGGSNQPQHF

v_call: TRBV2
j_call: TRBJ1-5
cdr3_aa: CASSTKRDRGLSSNQPQHF

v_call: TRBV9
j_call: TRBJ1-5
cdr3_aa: CASSATVSNQPQHF

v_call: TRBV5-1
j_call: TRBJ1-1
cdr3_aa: CASSLNPGDTEAFF

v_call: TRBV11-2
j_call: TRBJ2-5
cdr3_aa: CASSWGTTQETQYF

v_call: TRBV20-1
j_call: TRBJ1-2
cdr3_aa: CSARVPIPGYGYTF

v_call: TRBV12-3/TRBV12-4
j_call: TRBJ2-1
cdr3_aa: CASSLTSGSGNEQFF

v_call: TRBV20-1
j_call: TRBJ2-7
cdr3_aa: CSARDPSRGQDEQYF

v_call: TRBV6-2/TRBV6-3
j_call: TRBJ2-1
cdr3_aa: CASRQTVNEQFF

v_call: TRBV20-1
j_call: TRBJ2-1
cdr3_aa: CSARGGARASYNEQFF

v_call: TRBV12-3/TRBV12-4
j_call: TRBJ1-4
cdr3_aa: CASSTGTDKLFF

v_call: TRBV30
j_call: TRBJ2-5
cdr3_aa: CAWGLQETQYF

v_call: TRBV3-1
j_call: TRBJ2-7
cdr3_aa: CASSHRQGHYEQYF

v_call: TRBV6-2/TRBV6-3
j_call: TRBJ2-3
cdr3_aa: CASKLAASTDTQYF

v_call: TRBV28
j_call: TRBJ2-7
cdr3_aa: CASSSGPAEQYF

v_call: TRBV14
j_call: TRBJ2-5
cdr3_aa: CASSPTIGTGEDETQYF